This TCR beta chain emerged from a study of lymphopenia after photon versus proton radiotherapy. Study findings and constraints: In patients who died, overall survival fell as post-nadir TCR diversity dropped more.

Clones were sequenced by immunoSEQ multiplex PCR, and TCRdb holds only the in-frame ones, with some missing. This table has about 35,000 clones, approximately 90% appearing once. The length of the CDR3 is 15 residues. CDR1 and CDR2 from the germline V gene are SNHLY and FYNNEI. V was cut by 4 bases and J by 0 bases, with 11 bases left in between. In regard to this clone: Its specificity is unknown.

The sample in question was peripheral blood, obtained from a patient treated with photon-based radiotherapy. The sequence was collected from a man aged 60-69 years with cholangiocarcinoma. This chain uses TRBV2 with TRBJ2-3; tentatively, D is TRBD2 (5 bases). CDR3 residues: CASSAQRYSTDTQYF. CDR3 bases: TGTGCCAGCAGTGCCCAGCGGTACAGCACAGATACGCAGTATTTT.